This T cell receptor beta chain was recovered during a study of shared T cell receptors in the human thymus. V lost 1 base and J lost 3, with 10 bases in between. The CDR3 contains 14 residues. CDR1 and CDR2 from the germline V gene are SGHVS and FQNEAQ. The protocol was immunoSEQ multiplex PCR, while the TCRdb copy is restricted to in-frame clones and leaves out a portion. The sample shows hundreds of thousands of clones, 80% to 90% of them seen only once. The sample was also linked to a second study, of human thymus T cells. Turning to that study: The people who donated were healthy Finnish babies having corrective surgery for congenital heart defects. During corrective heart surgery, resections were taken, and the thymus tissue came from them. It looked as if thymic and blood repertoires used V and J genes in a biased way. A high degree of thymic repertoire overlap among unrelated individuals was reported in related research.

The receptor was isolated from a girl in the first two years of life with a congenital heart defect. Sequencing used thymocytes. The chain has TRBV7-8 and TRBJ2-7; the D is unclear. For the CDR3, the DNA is TGTGCCAGCAGCTTAGTCGAGGCCAGCTACGAGCAGTACTTC. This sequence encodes CASSLVEASYEQYF.